This TCR beta chain comes out of a study of T cell responses to AZD1222 COVID-19 vaccine. Assay used: immunoSEQ multiplex PCR; TCRdb lists only in-frame clones, some missing. The sample lists roughly 100,000 clones, approximately 84% occurring once. Germline CDR1 is GTSNPN and CDR2 is SVGIG (reference sequence). The CDR3 is 16 amino acids. V lost 2 bases, J lost 2 bases, and 4 bases stayed unmatched. The material was peripheral blood, obtained on day 0 of AZD1222 vaccination. The origin of this receptor is an adult in good health. The genes are TRBV30 and TRBJ1-6; 9 positions agree with TRBD1. The CDR3 DNA is TGTGCCTGGAGTCTGGGACAGGGTACCTATAATTCACCCCTCCACTTT. It translates to CAWSLGQGTYNSPLHF.